This TCR beta chain was identified during a study of shared clonotypes between healthy human individuals. General study points: Since donors were few, the genetic and exposure-history diversity represented was limited.

The authors' processing: Because ImmunoSEQ provided only junction sequences with no quality scores, the filtering differed. This table comes from immunoSEQ multiplex PCR, and its TCRdb copy is limited to in-frame clones, with some not included. That table supplies the V and J calls and clone size; D and trimming were determined from the DNA. The sample has fewer than 600,000 clones, around 81% seen once. The V end was cut by 3 bases, the J end by 5 bases, with 2 bases between. In germline, CDR1 is SGDLS, CDR2 YYNGEE. CDR3 length: 11 residues. This clone was detected only a few times. Antigen: not known. Different DNA sequences within this sample yield the same CDR3.

The clonotype was recovered from a woman in her forties in good health. Some clones in this sample may be carry-over from other donors' samples. The chain recombines TRBV9 with TRBJ2-2; no firm D call. Input material: PBMCs. The CDR3 here is CASSATGELFF. The CDR3 nucleotides read TGTGCCAGCAGCGCGACCGGGGAGCTGTTTTTT. Using reference TRBV9 and TRBJ2-2 for the parts outside the CDR3, the full variable domain is DSGVTQTPKHLITATGQRVTLRCSPRSGDLSVYWYQQSLDQGLQFLIQYYNGEERAKGNILERFSAQQFPDLHSELNLSSLELGDSALYFCASSATGELFFGEGSRLTVL.